Described below is a single T cell receptor (beta chain) sequence and its context. The table lists this clonotype with many counts. Its antigen specificity is not known. One base away there is no much larger clone; base qualities are not given. The germline V and J ends show losses of 4 bases and 8 bases respectively, and no gene match explains 2 bases of the junction. There are 12 amino acids in the CDR3, from cysteine to phenylalanine inclusive. The retained sequence is limited to the CDR3, 36 bases, with the frame set at the first base. According to the germline V gene (reference sequence), CDR1 reads MNHEY and CDR2 reads SMNVEV. Data came from an Illumina HiSeq 2500. TCR beta libraries were prepared by quantitative 5'-RACE with molecular barcodes. In the authors' own workflow: A new computational method, built on a probabilistic model of VDJ rearrangement, was used to identify disease-linked TCR variants. The public reads were quality trimmed at Q25 with fastp and then assembled into clones with MiXCR by TCRdb, keeping productive beta chains. Each entry merges the rows of one CDR3 protein and shows their most common DNA and genes. The V and J calls were not made by the authors but by TCRdb's processing. Across this sample there are 85,000 to 100,000 distinct CDR3 sequences, with about 8.3% seen only once. Of the sample, nearly 10% falls within the top ten clones.

This sample is drawn from a study of CD8 T cells in ankylosing spondylitis (dated by TCRdb to 2017 to 2019). For the wider study: To find TCR variants linked to disease, the study profiled T cell receptor beta repertoires in ankylosing spondylitis patients and healthy donors. The full study cohort was made up of 25 ankylosing spondylitis patients and 108 healthy donors. Peripheral blood was sampled, and synovial fluid was additionally collected from ankylosing spondylitis patients.

Overall study results and their limits: Some of the motif variants had been reported before in the synovial fluid and blood of reactive arthritis patients, a finding that suggests common disease-initiation mechanisms. Blood from ankylosing spondylitis patients appeared to be characterized by a TCR beta motif composed of about 8 highly homologous amino acid variants. The disease-linked clones were reported to be significantly enriched in matched synovial fluid samples from ankylosing spondylitis patients. A CD8+ phenotype was shown by the disease-linked clones, which were found at relatively low frequencies in peripheral blood.

The chain is made from TRBV27 and TRBJ2-1; TRBD1 agrees with 7 junctional bases. The sample was blood, either unsorted or a sorted T cell fraction (not recorded which). This receptor was identified in a male donor with ankylosing spondylitis or in good health (not recorded which). In nucleotide form, the sequence is TGTGCCAGCAGTTACAGGGGTGATGAGCAGTTCTTC. Translated, it reads CASSYRGDEQFF.